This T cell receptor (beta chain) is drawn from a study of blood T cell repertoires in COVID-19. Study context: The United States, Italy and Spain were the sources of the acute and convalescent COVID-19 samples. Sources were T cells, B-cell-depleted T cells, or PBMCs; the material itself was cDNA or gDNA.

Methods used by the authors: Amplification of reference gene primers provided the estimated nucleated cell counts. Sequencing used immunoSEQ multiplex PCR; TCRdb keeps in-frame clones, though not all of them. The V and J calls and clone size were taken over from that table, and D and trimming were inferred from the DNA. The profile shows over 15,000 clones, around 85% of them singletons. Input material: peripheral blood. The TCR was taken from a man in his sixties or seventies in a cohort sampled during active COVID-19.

The CDR3 loop is CASSFSLGSTANEQFF. CDR3 sequence (DNA): TGTGCCAGCAGTTTTTCCCTCGGGAGTACCGCGAATGAGCAGTTCTTC. The chain combines TRBV6-2 or TRBV6-3 with TRBJ2-1, with D possibly matching TRBD2 (6 bases). CDR3 length: 16 amino acids. Germline V gene lookup returns CDR1 MNHEY and CDR2 SVGEGT. The V end lost 4 bases, the J end lost 7 bases, and 20 bases lay between the germline ends.